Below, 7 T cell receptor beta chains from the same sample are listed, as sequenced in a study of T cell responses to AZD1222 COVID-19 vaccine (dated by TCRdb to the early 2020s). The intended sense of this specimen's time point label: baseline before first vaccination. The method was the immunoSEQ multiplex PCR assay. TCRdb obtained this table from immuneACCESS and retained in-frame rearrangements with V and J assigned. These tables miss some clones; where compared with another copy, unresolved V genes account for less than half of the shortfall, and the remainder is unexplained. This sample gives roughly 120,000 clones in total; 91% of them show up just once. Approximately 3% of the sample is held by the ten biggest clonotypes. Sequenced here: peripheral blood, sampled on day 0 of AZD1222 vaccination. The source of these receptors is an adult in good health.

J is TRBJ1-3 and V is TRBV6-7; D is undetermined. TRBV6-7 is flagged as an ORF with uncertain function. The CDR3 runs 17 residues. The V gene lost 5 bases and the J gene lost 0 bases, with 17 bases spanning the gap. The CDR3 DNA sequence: TGTGCCAGCAGTCCCTACCAACCCGGCCACTCTGGAAACACCATATATTTT. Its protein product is CASSPYQPGHSGNTIYF.

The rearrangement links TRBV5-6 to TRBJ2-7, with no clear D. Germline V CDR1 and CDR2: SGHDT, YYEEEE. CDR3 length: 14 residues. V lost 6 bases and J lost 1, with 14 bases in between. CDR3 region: CASNTAFLSYEQYF. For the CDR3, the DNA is TGTGCCAGCAACACCGCATTTCTTTCCTACGAGCAGTACTTC.

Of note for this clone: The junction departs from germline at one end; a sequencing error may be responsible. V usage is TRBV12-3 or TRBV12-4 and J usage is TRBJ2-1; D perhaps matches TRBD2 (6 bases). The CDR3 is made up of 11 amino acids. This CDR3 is CASSLRDSLLF. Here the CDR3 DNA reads TGTGCCAGCAGTCTGAGGGACTCCTTGCTCTTC.

The CDR3 region has the DNA TGTGCCACCAGCAGGTACGGGGCAACTAATGAAAAACTGTTTTTT. Its translation: CATSRYGATNEKLFF. The rearrangement uses TRBV15 and TRBJ1-4; no definite D call. The germline V and J ends were trimmed by 3 bases and 0 bases, with 8 bases remaining between them. The CDR3 runs 15 residues. Germline V gene sequence: CDR1 LNHNV, CDR2 YYDKDF (reference sequence).

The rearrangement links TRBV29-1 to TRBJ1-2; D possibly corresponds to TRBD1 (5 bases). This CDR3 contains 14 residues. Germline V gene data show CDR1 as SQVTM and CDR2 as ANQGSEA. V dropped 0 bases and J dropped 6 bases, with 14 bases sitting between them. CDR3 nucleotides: TGCAGCGTTGAAGAAGATGGCTGGGGGGATGGCTACACCTTC. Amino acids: CSVEEDGWGDGYTF.

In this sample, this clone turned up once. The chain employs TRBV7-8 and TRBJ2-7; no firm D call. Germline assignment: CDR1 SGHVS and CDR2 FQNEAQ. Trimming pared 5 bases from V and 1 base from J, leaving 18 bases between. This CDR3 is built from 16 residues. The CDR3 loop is CASSPSSGSPSYEQYF. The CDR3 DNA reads TGTGCCAGCAGCCCCTCGTCCGGGTCTCCTTCCTACGAGCAGTACTTC.

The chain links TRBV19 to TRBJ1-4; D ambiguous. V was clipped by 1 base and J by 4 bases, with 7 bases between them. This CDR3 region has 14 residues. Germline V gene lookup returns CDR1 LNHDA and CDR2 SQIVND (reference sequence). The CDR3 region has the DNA TGTGCCAGTAGTATAGGGCCCGGTAATGAAAAACTGTTTTTT. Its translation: CASSIGPGNEKLFF.